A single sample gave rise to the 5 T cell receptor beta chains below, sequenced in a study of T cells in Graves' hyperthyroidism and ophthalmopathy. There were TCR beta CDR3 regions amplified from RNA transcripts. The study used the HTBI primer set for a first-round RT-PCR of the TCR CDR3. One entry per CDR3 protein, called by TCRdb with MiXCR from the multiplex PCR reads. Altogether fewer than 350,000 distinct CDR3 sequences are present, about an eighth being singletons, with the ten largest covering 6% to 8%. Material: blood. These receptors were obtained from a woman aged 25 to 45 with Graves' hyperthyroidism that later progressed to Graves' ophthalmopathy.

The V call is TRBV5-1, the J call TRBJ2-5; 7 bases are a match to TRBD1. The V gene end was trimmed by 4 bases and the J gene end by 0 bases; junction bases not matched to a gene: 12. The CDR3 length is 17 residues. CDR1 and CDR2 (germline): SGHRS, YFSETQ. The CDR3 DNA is TGCGCCAGCAGCGGGACGGGACAGACAATGTACCAAGAGACCCAGTACTTC. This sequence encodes CASSGTGQTMYQETQYF.

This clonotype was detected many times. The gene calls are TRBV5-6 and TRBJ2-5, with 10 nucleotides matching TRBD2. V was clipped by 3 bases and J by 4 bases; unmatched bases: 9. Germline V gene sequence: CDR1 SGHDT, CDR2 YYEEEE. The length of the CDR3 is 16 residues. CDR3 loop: CASSYLRASGRETQYF. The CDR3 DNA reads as TGTGCCAGCAGCTATCTCCGGGCTAGCGGGAGAGAGACCCAGTACTTC.

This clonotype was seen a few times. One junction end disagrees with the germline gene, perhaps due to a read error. The CDR3: CSARDRANNQPQHF. The DNA of the CDR3 is TGCAGTGCGAGAGACAGAGCAAACAATCAGCCCCAGCATTTT. V is TRBV20-1 and J is TRBJ1-5; tentatively, D is TRBD1 (5 bases). Germline CDR1 and CDR2: DFQATT and SNEGSKA (reference sequence). This CDR3 comprises 14 residues.

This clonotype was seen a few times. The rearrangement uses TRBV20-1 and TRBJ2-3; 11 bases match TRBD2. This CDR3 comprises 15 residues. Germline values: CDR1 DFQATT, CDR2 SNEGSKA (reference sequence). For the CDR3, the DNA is TGCAGCATACTAGCGGGAGTGGCCCACACAGATACGCAGTATTTT. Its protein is CSILAGVAHTDTQYF.

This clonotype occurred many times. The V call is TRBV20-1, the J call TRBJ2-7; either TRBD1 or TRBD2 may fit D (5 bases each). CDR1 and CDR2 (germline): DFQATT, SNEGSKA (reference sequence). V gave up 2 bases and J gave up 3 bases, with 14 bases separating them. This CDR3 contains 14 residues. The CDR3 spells CSARQWDVDYEQYF. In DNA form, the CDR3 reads TGCAGTGCTAGACAATGGGACGTGGACTACGAGCAGTACTTC.